Detailed here is one TCR beta chain. The source of the sample is a study of blood T cells in healthy people across ages. Primers used in a second PCR of about 7 to 12 cycles were a sample-barcoded 5' primer and a J-beta primer mix. TCRdb re-called the 5' RACE reads through MiXCR, storing one row per CDR3 protein. Among 800,000 or so distinct CDR3 sequences listed, just under 25% were seen once. Trimming stripped 2 bases from V and 6 bases from J, with 10 bases between. Per the germline V gene, CDR1 is MNHEY and CDR2 is SVGAGI. The CDR3 spans 13 residues. These sequences were also reported in another study, on T cells of mothers and their children. As that report states: A few healthy Caucasian mothers gave samples, and so did their six children. For each mother, over 9.5 million TCR beta CDR3 reads were obtained, and for each child, about 3 million.

The chain carries TRBV6-5 and TRBJ1-1, with D hard to call. The specimen sequenced was blood. This sequence originates from a boy younger than 18 in good health. CDR3 in DNA: TGTGCCAGCAGTTACGCTGGATTACCTGAAGCTTTCTTT. Translating gives CASSYAGLPEAFF.